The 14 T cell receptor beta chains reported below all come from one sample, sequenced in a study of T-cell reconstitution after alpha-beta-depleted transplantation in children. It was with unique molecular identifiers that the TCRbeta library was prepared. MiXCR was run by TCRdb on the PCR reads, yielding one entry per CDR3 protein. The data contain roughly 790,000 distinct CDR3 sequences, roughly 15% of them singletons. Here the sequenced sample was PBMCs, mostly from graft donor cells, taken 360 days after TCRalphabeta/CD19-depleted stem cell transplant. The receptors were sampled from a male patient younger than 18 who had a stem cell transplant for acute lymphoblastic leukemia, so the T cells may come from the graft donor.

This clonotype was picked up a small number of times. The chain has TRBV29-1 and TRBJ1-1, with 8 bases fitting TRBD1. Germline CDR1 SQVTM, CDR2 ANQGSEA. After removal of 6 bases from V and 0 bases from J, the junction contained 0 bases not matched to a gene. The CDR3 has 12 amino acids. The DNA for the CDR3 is TGCAGCGTGGGACAGGTGAACACTGAAGCTTTCTTT. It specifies CSVGQVNTEAFF.

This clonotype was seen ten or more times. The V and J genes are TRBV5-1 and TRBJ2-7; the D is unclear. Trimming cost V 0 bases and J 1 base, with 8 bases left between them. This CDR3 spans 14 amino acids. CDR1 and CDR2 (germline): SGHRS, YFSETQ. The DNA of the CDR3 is TGCGCCAGCAGCTTGGACCCAGTTTCCTACGAGCAGTACTTC. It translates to CASSLDPVSYEQYF.

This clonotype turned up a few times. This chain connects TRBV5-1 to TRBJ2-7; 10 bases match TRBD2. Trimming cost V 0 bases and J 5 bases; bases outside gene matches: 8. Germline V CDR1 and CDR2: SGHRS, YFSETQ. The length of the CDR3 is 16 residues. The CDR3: CASSLETGLATHEQYF. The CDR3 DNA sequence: TGCGCCAGCAGCTTGGAAACGGGACTAGCGACCCACGAGCAGTACTTC.

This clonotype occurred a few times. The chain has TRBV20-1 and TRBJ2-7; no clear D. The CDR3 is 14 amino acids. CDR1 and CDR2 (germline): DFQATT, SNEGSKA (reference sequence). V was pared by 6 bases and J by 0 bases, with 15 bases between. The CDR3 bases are TGCAGTGCCCAGGACCTATTCGACTCCTACGAGCAGTACTTC. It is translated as CSAQDLFDSYEQYF.

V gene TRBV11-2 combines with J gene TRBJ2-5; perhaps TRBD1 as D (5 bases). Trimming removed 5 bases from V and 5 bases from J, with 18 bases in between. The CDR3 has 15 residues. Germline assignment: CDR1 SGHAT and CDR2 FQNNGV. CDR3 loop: CASSPRQGKLETQYF. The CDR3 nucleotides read TGTGCCAGCAGCCCCCGGCAGGGAAAATTGGAGACCCAGTACTTC.

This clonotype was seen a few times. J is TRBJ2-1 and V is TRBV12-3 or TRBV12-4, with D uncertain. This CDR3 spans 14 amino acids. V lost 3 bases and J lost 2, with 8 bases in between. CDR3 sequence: CASSFIGTYNEQFF. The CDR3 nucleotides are TGTGCCAGCAGTTTTATTGGCACCTACAATGAGCAGTTCTTC.

This CDR3 reads CASSSLQGPSLNEQFF. The CDR3 coding sequence is TGTGCCAGCAGCTCCCTGCAGGGTCCATCCTTGAATGAGCAGTTCTTC. V is TRBV7-6 and J is TRBJ2-1, with a possible D match to TRBD1 (5 bases). The V gene's germline CDR1 is SGHVS and CDR2 FNYEAQ. V was clipped by 4 bases and J by 7 bases, with 20 bases between them. This CDR3 region has 16 residues. The full variable domain, its missing parts supplied by reference TRBV7-6 and TRBJ2-1, is GAGVSQSPRYKVTKRGQDVALRCDPISGHVSLYWYRQALGQGPEFLTYFNYEAQQDKSGLPNDRFSAERPEGSISTLTIQRTEQRDSAMYRCASSSLQGPSLNEQFFGPGTRLTVL.

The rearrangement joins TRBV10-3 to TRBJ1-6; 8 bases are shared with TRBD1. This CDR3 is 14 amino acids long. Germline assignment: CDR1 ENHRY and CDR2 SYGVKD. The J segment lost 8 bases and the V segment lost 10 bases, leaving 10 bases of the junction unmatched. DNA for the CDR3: TGTGCCACCGGACAGGGAGGCCGAGATTCACCCCTCCACTTT. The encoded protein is CATGQGGRDSPLHF.

In DNA, the CDR3 is TGTGCCAGCACCCTGAGACTGGCGCCCTCCAATGAGCAGTTCTTC. Amino acids: CASTLRLAPSNEQFF. This chain uses TRBV12-3 or TRBV12-4 with TRBJ2-1; D is unresolved. Between the trimmed V and J ends, which lost 7 bases and 6 bases, there was a span of 19 bases. This CDR3 is 15 amino acids long.

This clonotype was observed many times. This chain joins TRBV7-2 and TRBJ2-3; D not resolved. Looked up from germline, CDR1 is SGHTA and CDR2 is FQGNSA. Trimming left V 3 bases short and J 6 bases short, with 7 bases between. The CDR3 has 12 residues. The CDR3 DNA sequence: TGTGCCAGCAGCTTTAGCTGGGATACGCAGTATTTT. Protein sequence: CASSFSWDTQYF.

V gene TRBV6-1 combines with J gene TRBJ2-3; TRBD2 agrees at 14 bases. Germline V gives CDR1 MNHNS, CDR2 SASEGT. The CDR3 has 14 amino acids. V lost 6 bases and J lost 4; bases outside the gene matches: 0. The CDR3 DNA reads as TGTGCCAGCAGGACTAGCGGGAGGGCAGATACGCAGTATTTT. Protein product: CASRTSGRADTQYF.

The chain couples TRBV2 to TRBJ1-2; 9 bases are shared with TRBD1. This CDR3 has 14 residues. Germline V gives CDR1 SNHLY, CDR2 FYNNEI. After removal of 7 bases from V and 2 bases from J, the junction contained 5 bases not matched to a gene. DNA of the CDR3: TGTGCCAGCAACACAGGGGGCGCGAACTATGGCTACACCTTC. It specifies CASNTGGANYGYTF.

This CDR3 is CASSSLRDRGKAFF. The CDR3 nucleotides are TGTGCCAGCAGCTCCCTCCGGGACAGGGGAAAAGCTTTCTTT. This sequence joins TRBV11-2 and TRBJ1-1, with 10 bases matching TRBD1. Trimming removed 4 bases from V and 9 bases from J; junction bases left unmatched: 8. CDR1 SGHAT and CDR2 FQNNGV come from the germline V gene. The CDR3 spans 14 residues.

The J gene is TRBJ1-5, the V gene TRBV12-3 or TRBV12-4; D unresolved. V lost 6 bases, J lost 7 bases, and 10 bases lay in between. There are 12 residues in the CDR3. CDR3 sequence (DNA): TGTGCCAGCAGCCTCGCCTGGCAGCCCCAGCATTTT. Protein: CASSLAWQPQHF.